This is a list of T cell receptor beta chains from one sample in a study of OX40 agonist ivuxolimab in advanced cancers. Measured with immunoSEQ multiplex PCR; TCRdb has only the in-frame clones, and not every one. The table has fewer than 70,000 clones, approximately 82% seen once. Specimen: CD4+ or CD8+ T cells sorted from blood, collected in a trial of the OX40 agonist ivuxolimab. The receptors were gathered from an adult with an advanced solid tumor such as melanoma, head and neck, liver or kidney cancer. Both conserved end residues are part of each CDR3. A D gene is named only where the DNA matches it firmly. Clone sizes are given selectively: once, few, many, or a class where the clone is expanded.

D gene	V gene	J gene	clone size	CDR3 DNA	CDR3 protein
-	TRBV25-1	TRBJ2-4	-	TGTGCCAGCAGTGGAGCAGGGGCCAAAAACATTCAGTACTTC	CASSGAGAKNIQYF
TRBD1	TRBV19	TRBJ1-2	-	TGTGCCAGTAGTATGGATAGACAGGGATCCCTCTATGGCTACACCTTC	CASSMDRQGSLYGYTF
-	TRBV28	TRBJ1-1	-	TGTGCCAGCAGAACGGGCCTAGCTAGTGAAGCTTTCTTT	CASRTGLASEAFF
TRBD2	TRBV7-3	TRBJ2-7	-	TGTGCCAGCAGCTTAGGGGGACTAGCGACTGAGCAGTACTTC	CASSLGGLATEQYF
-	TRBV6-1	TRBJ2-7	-	TGTGCCAGCAGTGAGAGGAACTCCTACGAGCAGTACTTC	CASSERNSYEQYF
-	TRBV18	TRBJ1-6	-	TGTGCCAGCTCACCACGGAGGACGCAAGACATGGCACCCCTCCACTTT	CASSPRRTQDMAPLHF
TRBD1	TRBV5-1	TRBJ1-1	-	TGCGCCAGCAGCAGAACAGGGGAGTGGAACACTGAAGCTTTCTTT	CASSRTGEWNTEAFF
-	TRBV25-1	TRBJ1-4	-	TGTGCCAGCAGTGAATCCGGCAGGGGCGGAGAAAAACTGTTTTTT	CASSESGRGGEKLFF
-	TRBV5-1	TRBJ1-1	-	TGCGCCAGCAGCGGGGACAAAGCTTTCTTT	CASSGDKAFF
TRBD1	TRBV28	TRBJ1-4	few	TGTGCCAGCAGCGGTACAGGGGGCATCAGTGAAAAACTGTTTTTT	CASSGTGGISEKLFF
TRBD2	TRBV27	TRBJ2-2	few	TGTGCCAGCAGTTTATTCGGGGGGGACAACACCGGGGAGCTGTTTTTT	CASSLFGGDNTGELFF
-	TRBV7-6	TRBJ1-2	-	TGTGCCAGCAGCTTAGCGGCAGGGGAGCTCTATGGCTACACCTTC	CASSLAAGELYGYTF
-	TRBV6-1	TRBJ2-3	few	TGTGCCAGCAGTGCCGCCAGGGAGAGCACAGATACGCAGTATTTT	CASSAARESTDTQYF
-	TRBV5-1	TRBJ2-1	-	TGCGCCAGCAGCTTAACAGTTGGACAACTTGAGCAGTTCTTC	CASSLTVGQLEQFF